A selection of T cell receptor beta chains follows, all from one sample in a study of blood T cell repertoires in COVID-19. TCRdb keeps only in-frame clones here, not all; method: immunoSEQ multiplex PCR. The table has around 93,000 clones, about 86% seen once. The sequenced material came from peripheral blood. All receptors derive from a man between 60 and 70 years old with acute or convalescent COVID-19. Both conserved end residues are part of each CDR3. A D gene is named only where the DNA matches it firmly. The size field is filled for only some rows; it gives once, few, many or a size class.

j_call,d_call,clone_size,v_call,cdr3_nt,cdr3_aa
TRBJ2-2,TRBD2,-,TRBV3-1/TRBV3-2,TGTGCCAGCAGCCCCAGCGGGGGGGTCACCGGGGAGCTGTTTTTT,CASSPSGGVTGELFF
TRBJ1-1,-,-,TRBV18,TGTGCCAGCTCATTACAAATGAACACTGAAGCTTTCTTT,CASSLQMNTEAFF
TRBJ1-2,-,once,TRBV2,TGTGCCAGCAGCCGGGACACTAACTATGGCTACACCTTC,CASSRDTNYGYTF
TRBJ1-1,-,many,TRBV19,TGTGCCAGTAGTGTCCCAAGGGGTGGGAACACTGAAGCTTTCTTT,CASSVPRGGNTEAFF
TRBJ2-5,TRBD1,-,TRBV18,TGTGCCAGCTCACCAATGGGGGACAGGGGAGAGACCCAGTACTTC,CASSPMGDRGETQYF
TRBJ1-2,TRBD1,-,TRBV3-1/TRBV3-2,TGTGCCAGCAGCCCCGATTACAGGGGGAGTGGCTACACCTTC,CASSPDYRGSGYTF
TRBJ2-3,-,-,TRBV4-3,TGCGCCAGCAGCCAAGATCTCGAGCGGGTGGTTCTGGATACGCAGTATTTT,CASSQDLERVVLDTQYF
TRBJ1-1,-,-,TRBV30,TGTGCCTGGGGCAGGGGAGGGCAAGCTTTCTTT,CAWGRGGQAFF
TRBJ2-2,-,-,TRBV27,TGTGCCAGCAGGGACAGCCTTTTCACCGGGGAGCTGTTTTTT,CASRDSLFTGELFF
TRBJ1-1,-,-,TRBV6-5,TGTGCCAGCAGTTACCAACCGGGACAAGTGAACACTGAAGCTTTCTTT,CASSYQPGQVNTEAFF
TRBJ1-2,TRBD1,-,TRBV19,TGTGCCAGTAGCGACAGGGCCTACTATGGCTACACCTTC,CASSDRAYYGYTF
TRBJ1-6,-,many,TRBV7-3,TGTGCCAGCAGCCCACAAGGTGCGGGGGCGCCTAATTCACCCCTCCACTTT,CASSPQGAGAPNSPLHF
TRBJ1-4,TRBD1,-,TRBV29-1,TGCAGCGTTGGTTCCGGACAGGGGATCGAAAAACTGTTTTTT,CSVGSGQGIEKLFF
TRBJ2-1,TRBD1,-,TRBV24-1,TGTGCCACCAGGGGCGGTTTGTGGGGGACAGGGGGTAACAATGAGCAGTTCTTC,CATRGGLWGTGGNNEQFF
TRBJ1-2,TRBD1,-,TRBV11-2,TGTGCCAGCAGCTTTGGGACAGGGGGCGCGAGAGGCTACACCTTC,CASSFGTGGARGYTF
TRBJ1-2,-,once,TRBV29-1,TGCAGCGTTGTAACCAGATTCTATGGCTACACCTTC,CSVVTRFYGYTF
TRBJ1-2,TRBD1,-,TRBV7-2,TGTGCCAGCAGCTTAGATTTAGGGACAGGGAATCGCTATGGCTACACCTTC,CASSLDLGTGNRYGYTF
TRBJ2-3,-,-,TRBV30,TGTGCCTGGAGTTTCCGGGATACGCAGTATTTT,CAWSFRDTQYF
TRBJ2-1,-,-,TRBV3-1/TRBV3-2,TGTGCCAGCAGTCGAGGTAGCAGTACTAACCTCAATGAGCAGTTCTTC,CASSRGSSTNLNEQFF